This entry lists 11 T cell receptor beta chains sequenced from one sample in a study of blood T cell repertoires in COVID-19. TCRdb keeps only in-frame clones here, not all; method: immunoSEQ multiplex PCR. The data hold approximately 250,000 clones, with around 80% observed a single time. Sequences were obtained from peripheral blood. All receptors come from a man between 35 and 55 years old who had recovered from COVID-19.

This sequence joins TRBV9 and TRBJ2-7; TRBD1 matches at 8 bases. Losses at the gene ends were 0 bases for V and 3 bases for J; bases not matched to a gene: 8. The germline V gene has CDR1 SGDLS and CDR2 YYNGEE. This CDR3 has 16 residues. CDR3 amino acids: CASSVEVRGPYYEQYF. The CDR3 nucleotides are TGTGCCAGCAGCGTAGAGGTCAGGGGGCCCTACTACGAGCAGTACTTC. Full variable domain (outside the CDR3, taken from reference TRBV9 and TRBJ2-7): DSGVTQTPKHLITATGQRVTLRCSPRSGDLSVYWYQQSLDQGLQFLIQYYNGEERAKGNILERFSAQQFPDLHSELNLSSLELGDSALYFCASSVEVRGPYYEQYFGPGTRLTVT.

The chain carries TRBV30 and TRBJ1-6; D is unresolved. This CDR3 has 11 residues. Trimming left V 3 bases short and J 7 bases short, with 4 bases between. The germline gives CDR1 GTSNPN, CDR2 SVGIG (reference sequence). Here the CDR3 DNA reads TGTGCCTGGAGCCTAAATTCACCCCTCCACTTT. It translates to CAWSLNSPLHF.

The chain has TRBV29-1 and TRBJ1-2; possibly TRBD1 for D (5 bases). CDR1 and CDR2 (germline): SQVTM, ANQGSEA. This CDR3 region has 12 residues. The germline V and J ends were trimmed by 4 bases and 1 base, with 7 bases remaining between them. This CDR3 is CSVGDSNYGYTF. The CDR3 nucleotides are TGCAGCGTTGGAGACAGTAACTATGGCTACACCTTC. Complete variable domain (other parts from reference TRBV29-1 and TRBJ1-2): SAVISQKPSRDICQRGTSLTIQCQVDSQVTMMFWYRQQPGQSLTLIATANQGSEATYESGFVIDKFPISRPNLTFSTLTVSNMSPEDSSIYLCSVGDSNYGYTFGSGTRLTVV.

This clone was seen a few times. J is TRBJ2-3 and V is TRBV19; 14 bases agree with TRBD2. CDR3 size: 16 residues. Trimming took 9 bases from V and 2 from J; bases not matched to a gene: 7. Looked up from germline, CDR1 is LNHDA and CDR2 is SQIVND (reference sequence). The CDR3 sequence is CASKGLAGGLTDTQYF. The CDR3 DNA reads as TGTGCCAGCAAAGGACTAGCGGGAGGCCTCACAGATACGCAGTATTTT.

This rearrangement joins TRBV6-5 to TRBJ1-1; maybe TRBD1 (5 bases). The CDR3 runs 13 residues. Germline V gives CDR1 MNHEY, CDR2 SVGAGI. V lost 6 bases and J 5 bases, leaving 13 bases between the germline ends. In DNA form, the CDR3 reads TGTGCCAGCAGCCAGGGTTTTCGGACTGAAGCTTTCTTT. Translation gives CASSQGFRTEAFF.

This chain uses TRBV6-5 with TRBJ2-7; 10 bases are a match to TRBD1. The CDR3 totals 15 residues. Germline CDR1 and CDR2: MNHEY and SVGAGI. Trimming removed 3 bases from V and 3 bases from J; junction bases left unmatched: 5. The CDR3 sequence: CASSYFRDRGYEQYF. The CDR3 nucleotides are TGTGCCAGCAGTTATTTTCGGGACAGGGGCTACGAGCAGTACTTC.

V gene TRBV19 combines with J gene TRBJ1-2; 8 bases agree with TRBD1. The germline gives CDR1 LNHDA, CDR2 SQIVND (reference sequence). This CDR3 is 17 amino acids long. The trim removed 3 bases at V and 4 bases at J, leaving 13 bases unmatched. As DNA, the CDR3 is TGTGCCAGTAGTATGGGAATTGGGACAGGAGAAGCCTATGGCTACACCTTC. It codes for CASSMGIGTGEAYGYTF.

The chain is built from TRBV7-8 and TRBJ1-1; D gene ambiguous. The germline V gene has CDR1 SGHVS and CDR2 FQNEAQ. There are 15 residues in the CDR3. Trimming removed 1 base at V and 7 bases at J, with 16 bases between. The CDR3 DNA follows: TGTGCCAGCAGCTTAGGACGGACTGGCGGGGATGAAGCTTTCTTT. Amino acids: CASSLGRTGGDEAFF.

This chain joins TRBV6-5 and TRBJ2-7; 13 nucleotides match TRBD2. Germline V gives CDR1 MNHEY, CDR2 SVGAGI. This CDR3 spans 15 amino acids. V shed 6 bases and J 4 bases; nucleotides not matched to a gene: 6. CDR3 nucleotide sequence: TGTGCCAGCAGACTACTAGCGGGAGGGACGTACGAGCAGTACTTC. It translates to CASRLLAGGTYEQYF.

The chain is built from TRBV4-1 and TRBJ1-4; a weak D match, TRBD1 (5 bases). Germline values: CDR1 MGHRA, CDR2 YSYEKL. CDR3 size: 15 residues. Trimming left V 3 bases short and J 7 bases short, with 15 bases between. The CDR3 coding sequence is TGCGCCAGCAGCCAGACCGAATTGGGGGGTGAAAAACTGTTTTTT. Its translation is CASSQTELGGEKLFF.

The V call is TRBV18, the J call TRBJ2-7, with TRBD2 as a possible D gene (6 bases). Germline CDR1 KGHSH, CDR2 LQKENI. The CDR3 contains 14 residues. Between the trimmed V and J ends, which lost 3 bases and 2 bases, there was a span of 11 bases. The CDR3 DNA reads TGTGCCAGCTCACCCGGGACTCTAACCTACGAGCAGTACTTC. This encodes CASSPGTLTYEQYF.